These T cell receptor beta chains were read from a single sample in a study of T cells after somatic rescue of genetic block. Libraries were prepared by immunoSEQ multiplex PCR; TCRdb keeps only in-frame clonotypes and omits some of them. This sample carries 110,000 or so clones, around nine tenths of them seen once, and the ten largest clones take approximately 1.3%. The sequencing input was peripheral blood mononuclear cells (PBMCs). Source of these receptors: a woman younger than 35. CDR3s include the opening cysteine and the closing phenylalanine or tryptophan. D genes are given only for firm matches. Only some rows state a clone size, as once, few, many or a class for expanded clones.

TRBJ2-3 | - | once | TRBV7-2 | CASSLGPSSTDTQYF | TGTGCCAGCAGCTTGGGCCCCTCTAGCACAGATACGCAGTATTTT
TRBJ1-4 | - | - | TRBV7-3 | CASSLLQGRGPNEKLFF | TGTGCCAGCAGCTTATTGCAGGGGAGGGGACCTAATGAAAAACTGTTTTTT
TRBJ2-7 | - | - | TRBV7-9 | CASSLGPHRYF | TGTGCCAGCAGCTTAGGGCCCCATCGGTACTTC
TRBJ1-3 | - | - | TRBV6-5 | CASSYSGSSGNTIYF | TGTGCCAGCAGTTACTCCGGTTCCTCTGGAAACACCATATATTTT
TRBJ2-7 | - | - | TRBV11-2 | CASSLVLTSEYEQYF | TGTGCCAGCAGCTTAGTCCTAACTTCCGAGTACGAGCAGTACTTC
TRBJ1-1 | TRBD1 | - | TRBV7-9 | CASSRQGNTEAFF | TGTGCCAGCAGTCGACAGGGGAACACTGAAGCTTTCTTT
TRBJ2-5 | TRBD1 | - | TRBV6-1 | CASMWGTANQETQYF | TGTGCCAGCATGTGGGGGACAGCTAACCAAGAGACCCAGTACTTC
TRBJ1-1 | - | - | TRBV5-1 | CASSFGLNTEAFF | TGCGCCAGCAGCTTTGGGCTGAACACTGAAGCTTTCTTT
TRBJ1-2 | - | - | TRBV9 | CASSVLDLAYGYTF | TGTGCCAGCAGCGTTTTAGATTTAGCGTATGGCTACACCTTC
TRBJ2-5 | TRBD2 | - | TRBV27 | CASSLTTSGVEETQYF | TGTGCCAGCAGTCTGACGACTAGCGGGGTTGAAGAGACCCAGTACTTC
TRBJ2-5 | TRBD2 | - | TRBV11-1 | CASSLAAGAKETQYF | TGTGCCAGCAGCTTAGCAGCGGGGGCTAAAGAGACCCAGTACTTC
TRBJ1-2 | - | - | TRBV18 | CASSPGEGYTF | TGTGCCAGCTCACCCGGGGAAGGCTACACCTTC
TRBJ2-5 | - | few | TRBV15 | CATSRDRGGETQYF | TGTGCCACCAGCAGAGACCGGGGCGGTGAGACCCAGTACTTC
TRBJ2-5 | - | - | TRBV5-1 | CASSPPQGSQETQYF | TGCGCCAGCAGCCCACCTCAGGGGTCCCAAGAGACCCAGTACTTC
TRBJ1-1 | - | - | TRBV7-9 | CASSLGPQENTEAFF | TGTGCCAGCAGCTTAGGACCCCAGGAGAACACTGAAGCTTTCTTT
TRBJ2-2 | TRBD1 | - | TRBV7-9 | CASRTGQSSAGELFF | TGTGCCAGCAGGACAGGGCAGAGTTCGGCCGGGGAGCTGTTTTTT
TRBJ2-1 | TRBD1 | once | TRBV5-4 | CASSFDRAAYNEQFF | TGTGCCAGCAGCTTCGACAGGGCCGCCTACAATGAGCAGTTCTTC
TRBJ1-4 | - | - | TRBV28 | CASSLPAGTNEKLFF | TGTGCCAGCAGTTTGCCAGCTGGAACTAATGAAAAACTGTTTTTT
TRBJ2-3 | TRBD2 | - | TRBV7-7 | CASSSLAGGPPDTQYF | TGTGCCAGCAGCTCTTTAGCGGGGGGGCCTCCAGATACGCAGTATTTT
TRBJ1-2 | TRBD1 | - | TRBV19 | CASRPGQASYGYTF | TGTGCCAGTAGGCCGGGACAGGCCTCCTATGGCTACACCTTC
TRBJ1-2 | TRBD1 | few | TRBV27 | CASSYRTGDGYTF | TGTGCCAGCAGTTATCGGACAGGGGATGGCTACACCTTC
TRBJ1-1 | TRBD1 | once | TRBV5-1 | CASSSRDRGNTEAFF | TGCGCCAGCAGCTCGCGGGACAGGGGAAACACTGAAGCTTTCTTT
TRBJ1-1 | - | - | TRBV18 | CASSPRDGIEAFF | TGTGCCAGCTCACCCCGTGACGGGATTGAAGCTTTCTTT
TRBJ1-1 | TRBD1 | - | TRBV9 | CASSASRDRGPNTEAFF | TGTGCCAGCAGCGCCTCCCGCGACAGGGGCCCGAACACTGAAGCTTTCTTT
TRBJ2-7 | - | - | TRBV28 | CASRTGRYYEQYF | TGTGCCAGCAGGACGGGCAGATACTACGAGCAGTACTTC
TRBJ2-5 | - | few | TRBV11-2 | CASSLGETQYF | TGTGCCAGCAGCTTAGGAGAGACCCAGTACTTC
TRBJ1-5 | - | - | TRBV4-3 | CASSADGGNQPQHF | TGCGCCAGCAGCGCGGACGGCGGCAATCAGCCCCAGCATTTT
TRBJ2-2 | - | - | TRBV18 | CASSPRSTGELFF | TGTGCCAGCTCACCTCGGAGCACCGGGGAGCTGTTTTTT
TRBJ1-2 | - | - | TRBV5-1 | CASSLEAGDGYTF | TGCGCCAGCAGCTTGGAGGCAGGGGATGGCTACACCTTC
TRBJ1-1 | TRBD1 | - | TRBV19 | CASSRDRENTEAFF | TGTGCCAGTAGTCGGGACAGGGAGAACACTGAAGCTTTCTTT
TRBJ1-1 | - | - | TRBV28 | CASSPPFLNTEAFF | TGTGCCAGCAGCCCGCCATTCCTGAACACTGAAGCTTTCTTT
TRBJ2-2 | TRBD1 | - | TRBV2 | CASSPDRGNTGELFF | TGTGCCAGCAGTCCAGACAGGGGTAACACCGGGGAGCTGTTTTTT
TRBJ2-5 | TRBD1 | - | TRBV4-3 | CASSQQKGSSGTGPETQYF | TGCGCCAGCAGCCAGCAAAAGGGGTCATCGGGGACAGGGCCGGAGACCCAGTACTTC
TRBJ2-2 | - | - | TRBV4-2 | CAGRETLATGELFF | TGTGCCGGACGGGAGACTCTTGCCACCGGGGAGCTGTTTTTT
TRBJ2-3 | TRBD2 | - | TRBV9 | CASSVQTSGDTQYF | TGTGCCAGCAGCGTACAGACTAGCGGAGATACGCAGTATTTT
TRBJ2-7 | - | - | TRBV5-1 | CASSSRIHEQYF | TGCGCCAGCAGCTCGAGGATCCACGAGCAGTACTTC
TRBJ2-5 | - | - | TRBV2 | CASSEGETQYF | TGTGCCAGCAGTGAAGGAGAGACCCAGTACTTC
TRBJ1-4 | TRBD1 | - | TRBV7-2 | CASSQDRGGEKLFF | TGTGCCAGCAGCCAGGACAGGGGGGGCGAAAAACTGTTTTTT
TRBJ2-7 | - | - | TRBV6-1 | CASSEWRGPYEQYF | TGTGCCAGCAGTGAGTGGAGGGGCCCCTACGAGCAGTACTTC
TRBJ1-6 | - | few | TRBV29-1 | CRGWGSGNSPLHF | TGCAGGGGTTGGGGCTCTGGAAATTCACCCCTCCACTTT
TRBJ2-7 | TRBD1 | - | TRBV5-1 | CASSPGTGAYEQYF | TGCGCCAGCAGCCCTGGGACAGGGGCCTACGAGCAGTACTTC
TRBJ2-7 | - | - | TRBV7-8 | CASSFPQLYEQYF | TGTGCCAGCAGCTTTCCACAGCTCTACGAGCAGTACTTC
TRBJ1-4 | - | - | TRBV7-2 | CASSPGIGEKLFF | TGTGCCAGCAGCCCCGGCATAGGAGAAAAACTGTTTTTT
TRBJ1-2 | - | - | TRBV2 | CAREDSNYGYTF | TGTGCCAGAGAGGATTCTAACTATGGCTACACCTTC
TRBJ2-7 | - | - | TRBV2 | CASSEGGSGEQYF | TGTGCCAGCAGTGAGGGCGGTTCGGGAGAGCAGTACTTC
TRBJ1-5 | TRBD1 | - | TRBV5-6 | CASSLNRGTSNQPQHF | TGTGCCAGCAGCTTGAACAGGGGGACTAGCAATCAGCCCCAGCATTTT
TRBJ2-6 | - | - | TRBV12-2 | CASREPGQGAGGANVLTF | TGTGCAAGTCGAGAACCGGGACAGGGGGCTGGAGGGGCCAACGTCCTGACTTTC
TRBJ2-2 | - | - | TRBV2 | CASSEVGAGELFF | TGTGCCAGCAGTGAAGTAGGGGCCGGGGAGCTGTTTTTT
TRBJ1-1 | - | few | TRBV11-2 | CASSLHTEAFF | TGTGCCAGCAGCTTACACACTGAAGCTTTCTTT